The T cell receptor beta chain under discussion was sequenced for a study of T cells after yellow fever vaccination. Turning to the study itself: Fractions low in cell number were prepared with SMART-Seq v4 Ultra Low Input.

Germline loops: CDR1 SGDLS, CDR2 YYNGEE. With V trimmed by 4 bases and J by 4 bases, 12 bases remained unmatched. The CDR3 extends over 17 amino acids. With respect to this clonotype: The antigen is unknown.

TCRdb itself ran the 5' RACE reads through MiXCR, one entry per CDR3 protein. This table has around 500,000 distinct CDR3 sequences, just over 20% appearing once. Regarding the study as a whole: Abundant clonotypes (contaminants from the bulk population) could be present in FACS-sorted repertoires. The study re-detected most primary-vaccination clones after the booster (96% CD4, roughly 88% CD8).

This receptor was obtained from a young man who received the YFV17D yellow fever vaccine. This sample comprised PBMCs, obtained less than 25 days after the first yellow fever vaccination. The rearrangement joins TRBV9 to TRBJ2-1, with TRBD2 identical over 9 bases. The DNA for the CDR3 is TGTGCCAGCAGCTCCCGAAGGGGCGGGGGGGCATACAATGAGCAGTTCTTC. Protein sequence: CASSSRRGGGAYNEQFF.